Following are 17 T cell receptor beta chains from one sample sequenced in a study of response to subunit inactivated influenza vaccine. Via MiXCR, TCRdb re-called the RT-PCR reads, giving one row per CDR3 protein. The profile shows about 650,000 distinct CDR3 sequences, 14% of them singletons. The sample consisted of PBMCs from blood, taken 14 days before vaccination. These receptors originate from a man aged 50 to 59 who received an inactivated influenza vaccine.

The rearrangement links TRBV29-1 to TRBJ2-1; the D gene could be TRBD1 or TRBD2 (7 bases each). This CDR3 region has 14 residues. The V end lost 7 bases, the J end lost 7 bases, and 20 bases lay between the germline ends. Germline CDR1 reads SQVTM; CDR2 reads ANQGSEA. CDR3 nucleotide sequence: TGCAGCGCCGGGGGGACAGTCGGGAAGAATGAGCAGTTCTTC. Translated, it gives CSAGGTVGKNEQFF.

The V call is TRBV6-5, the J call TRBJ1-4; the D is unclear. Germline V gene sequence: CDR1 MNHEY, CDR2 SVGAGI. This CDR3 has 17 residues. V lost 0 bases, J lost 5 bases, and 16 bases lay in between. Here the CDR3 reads CASSYSALAIGNEKLFF. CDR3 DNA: TGTGCCAGCAGTTACTCGGCTCTGGCCATAGGAAATGAAAAACTGTTTTTT.

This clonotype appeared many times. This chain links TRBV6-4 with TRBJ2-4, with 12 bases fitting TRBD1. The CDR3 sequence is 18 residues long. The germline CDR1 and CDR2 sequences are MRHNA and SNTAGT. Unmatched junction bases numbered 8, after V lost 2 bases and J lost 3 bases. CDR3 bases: TGTGCCAGCAGTGACGCGGGACAGGGGGCCCTAGGCAAAAACATTCAGTACTTC. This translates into CASSDAGQGALGKNIQYF.

The CDR3 DNA follows: TGCAGTGCTAGCCCCACTAGTACCGCGCAGTATTTT. As protein: CSASPTSTAQYF. This chain uses TRBV20-1 with TRBJ2-3; D might be TRBD2 (5 bases). The CDR3 contains 12 residues. Per the germline V gene, CDR1 is DFQATT and CDR2 is SNEGSKA (reference sequence). Trimming removed 3 bases at V and 10 bases at J, with 14 bases between.

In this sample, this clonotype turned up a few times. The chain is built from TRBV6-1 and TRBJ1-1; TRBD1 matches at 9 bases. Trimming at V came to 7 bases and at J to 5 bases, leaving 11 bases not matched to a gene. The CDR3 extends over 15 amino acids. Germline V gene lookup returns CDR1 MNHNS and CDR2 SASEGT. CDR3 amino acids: CASILQGADLTEAFF. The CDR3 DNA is TGTGCCAGCATTCTACAGGGGGCTGATTTGACTGAAGCTTTCTTT.

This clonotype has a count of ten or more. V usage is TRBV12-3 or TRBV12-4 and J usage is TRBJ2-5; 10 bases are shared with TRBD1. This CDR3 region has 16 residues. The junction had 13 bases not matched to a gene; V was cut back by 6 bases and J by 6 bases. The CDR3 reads CASSPILDRGEKTQYF. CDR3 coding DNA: TGTGCCAGCAGCCCTATTCTGGACAGGGGGGAAAAGACCCAGTACTTC.

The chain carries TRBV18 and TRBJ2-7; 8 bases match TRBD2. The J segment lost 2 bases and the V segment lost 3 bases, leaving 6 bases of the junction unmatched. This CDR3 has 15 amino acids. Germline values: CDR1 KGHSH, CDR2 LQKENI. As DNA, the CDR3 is TGTGCCAGCTCACCCAAGCGGGAGAGCACCTACGAGCAGTACTTC. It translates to CASSPKRESTYEQYF.

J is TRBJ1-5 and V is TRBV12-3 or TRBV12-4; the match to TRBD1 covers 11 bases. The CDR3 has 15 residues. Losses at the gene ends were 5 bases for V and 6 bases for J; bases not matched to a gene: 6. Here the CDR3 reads CASSAQDRGLQPQHF. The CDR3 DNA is TGTGCCAGCAGTGCACAGGACAGGGGGCTTCAGCCCCAGCATTTT.

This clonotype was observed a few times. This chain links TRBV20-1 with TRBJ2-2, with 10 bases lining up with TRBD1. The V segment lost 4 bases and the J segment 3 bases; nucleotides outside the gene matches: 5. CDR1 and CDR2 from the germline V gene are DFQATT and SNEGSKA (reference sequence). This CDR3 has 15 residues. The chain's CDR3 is CSANPGTGDTGELFF. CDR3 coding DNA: TGCAGTGCTAATCCCGGGACAGGGGACACCGGGGAGCTGTTTTTT.

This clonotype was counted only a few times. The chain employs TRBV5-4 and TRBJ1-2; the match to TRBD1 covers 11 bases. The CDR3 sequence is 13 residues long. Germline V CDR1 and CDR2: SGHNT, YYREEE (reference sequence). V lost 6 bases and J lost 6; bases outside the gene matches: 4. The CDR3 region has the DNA TGTGCCAGCACCATGGACAGGGGGCATGGCTACACCTTC. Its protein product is CASTMDRGHGYTF.

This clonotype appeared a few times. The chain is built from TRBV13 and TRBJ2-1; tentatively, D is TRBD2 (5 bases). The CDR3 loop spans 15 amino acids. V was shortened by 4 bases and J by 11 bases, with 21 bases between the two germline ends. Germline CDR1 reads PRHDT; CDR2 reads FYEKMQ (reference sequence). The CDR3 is CASSSFSAWGEKQFF. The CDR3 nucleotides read TGTGCCAGCAGCTCATTTTCGGCGTGGGGAGAGAAGCAGTTCTTC.

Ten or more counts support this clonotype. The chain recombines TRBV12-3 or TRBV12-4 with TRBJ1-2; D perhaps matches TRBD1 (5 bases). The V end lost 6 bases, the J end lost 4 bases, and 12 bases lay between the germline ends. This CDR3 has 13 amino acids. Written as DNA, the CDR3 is TGTGCCAGCAGCTTGGGGACGGTCTATGGCTACACCTTC. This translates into CASSLGTVYGYTF.

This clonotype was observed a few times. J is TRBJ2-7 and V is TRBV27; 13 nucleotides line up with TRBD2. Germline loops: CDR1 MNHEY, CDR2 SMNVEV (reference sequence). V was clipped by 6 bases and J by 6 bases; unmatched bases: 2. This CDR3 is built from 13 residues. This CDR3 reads CASRGLAGAEQYF. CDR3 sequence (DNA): TGTGCCAGCAGAGGACTAGCGGGAGCCGAGCAGTACTTC.

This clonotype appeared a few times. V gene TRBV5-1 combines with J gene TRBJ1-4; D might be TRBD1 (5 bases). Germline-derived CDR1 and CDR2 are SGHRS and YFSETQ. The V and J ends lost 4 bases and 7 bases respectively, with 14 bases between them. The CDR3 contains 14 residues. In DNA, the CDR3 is TGCGCCAGCAGCCTTCAGGGAGAAGGTGAAAAACTGTTTTTT. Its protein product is CASSLQGEGEKLFF.

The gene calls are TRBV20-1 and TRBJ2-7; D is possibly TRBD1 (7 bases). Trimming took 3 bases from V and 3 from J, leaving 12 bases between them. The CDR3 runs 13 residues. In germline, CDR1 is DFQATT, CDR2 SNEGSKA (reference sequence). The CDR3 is CSASGGGNYEQYF. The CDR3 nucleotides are TGCAGTGCTAGTGGAGGGGGCAACTACGAGCAGTACTTC.

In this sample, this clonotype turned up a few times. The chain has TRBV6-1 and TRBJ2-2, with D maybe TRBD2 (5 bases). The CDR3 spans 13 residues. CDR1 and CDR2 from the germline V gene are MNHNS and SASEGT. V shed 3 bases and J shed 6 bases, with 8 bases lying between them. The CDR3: CASSETEAGELFF. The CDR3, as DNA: TGTGCCAGCAGTGAGACGGAGGCCGGGGAGCTGTTTTTT.

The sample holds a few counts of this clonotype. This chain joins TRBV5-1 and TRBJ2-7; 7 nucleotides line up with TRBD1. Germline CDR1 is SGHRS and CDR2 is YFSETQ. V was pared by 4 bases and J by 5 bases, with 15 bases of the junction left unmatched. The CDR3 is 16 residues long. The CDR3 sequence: CASSVSGTAVGDEQYF. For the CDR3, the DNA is TGCGCCAGCAGCGTCTCCGGGACAGCCGTCGGCGACGAGCAGTACTTC.